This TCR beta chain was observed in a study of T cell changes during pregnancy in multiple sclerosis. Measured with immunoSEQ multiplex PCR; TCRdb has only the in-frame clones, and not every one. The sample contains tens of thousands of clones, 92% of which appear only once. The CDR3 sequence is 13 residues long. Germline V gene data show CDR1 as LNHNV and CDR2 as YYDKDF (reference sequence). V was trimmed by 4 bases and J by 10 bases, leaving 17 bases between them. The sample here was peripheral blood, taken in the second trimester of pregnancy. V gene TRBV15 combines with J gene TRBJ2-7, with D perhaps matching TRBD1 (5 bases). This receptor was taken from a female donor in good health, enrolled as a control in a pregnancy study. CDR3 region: CATSNAGNDHQYF. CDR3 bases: TGTGCCACCAGCAACGCAGGGAACGATCATCAGTACTTC.